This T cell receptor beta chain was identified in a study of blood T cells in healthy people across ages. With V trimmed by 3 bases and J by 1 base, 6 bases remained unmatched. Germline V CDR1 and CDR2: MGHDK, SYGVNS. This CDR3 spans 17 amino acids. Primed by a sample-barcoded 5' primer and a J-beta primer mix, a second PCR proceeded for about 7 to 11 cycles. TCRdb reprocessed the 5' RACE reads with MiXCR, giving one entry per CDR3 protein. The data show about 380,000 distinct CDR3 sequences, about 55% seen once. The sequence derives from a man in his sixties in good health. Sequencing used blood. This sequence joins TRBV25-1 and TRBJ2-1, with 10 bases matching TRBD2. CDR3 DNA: TGTGCCAGCAGTGATCACTTAGCGGGGGGTTCCTACAATGAGCAGTTCTTC. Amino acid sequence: CASSDHLAGGSYNEQFF. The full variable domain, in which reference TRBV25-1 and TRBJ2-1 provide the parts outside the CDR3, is EADIYQTPRYLVIGTGKKITLECSQTMGHDKMYWYQQDPGMELHLIHYSYGVNSTEKGDLSSESTVSRIRTEHFPLTLESARPSHTSQYLCASSDHLAGGSYNEQFFGPGTRLTVL.